Sequencing of this T cell receptor beta chain was carried out in a study of T cells in Graves' hyperthyroidism and ophthalmopathy. The source material, RNA transcripts, was used to amplify TCR beta CDR3 regions. Using the HTBI primer set, a first-round RT-PCR was run on the TCR CDR3. TCRdb ran MiXCR on the multiplex PCR reads and lists one entry per CDR3 protein. The repertoire holds 360,000 or so distinct CDR3 sequences, with approximately 19% as singletons. Points from the study as a whole: The authors' 13 V-J model separated ophthalmopathy from stable hyperthyroidism.

This clonotype was recorded a few times. What it binds is not known. At one end, the junction sequence differs from germline, possibly due to a read error. CDR3 size: 15 residues. The clonotype originates from a young woman with Graves' hyperthyroidism. This chain connects TRBV12-3 or TRBV12-4 to TRBJ2-2, with 8 bases matching TRBD2. Input material: blood. The CDR3 loop reads CASTPGGARTGGLFF. The CDR3 DNA is TGTGCCAGCACCCCCGGGGGGGCTCGCACCGGGGGGCTGTTTTTT.